This T cell receptor (beta chain) was recovered during a study of molecular identifiers for immune sequencing clone quantification. Study-level background: In replicates, RNA taken from 20,000 or 100,000 naive CD8 cells was divided five ways, and four portions underwent sequencing.

TCRdb re-called the PCR reads with MiXCR, one entry per CDR3 protein. The repertoire includes roughly 630,000 distinct CDR3 sequences, roughly 23% of them detected once, and about 0.78% sits in the top ten. Regarding the study as a whole: Effector cells had over 99% of their molecules in clones above 20 RNA copies, while naive cells had under 1%.

Notes on this clonotype: Its target is unknown.

With 10%, 30% or 50% of RNA, roughly 20,000 to 1,000,000 naive CD8 T cells were sequenced. The CD8+CD4-CCR7+CD45RA+ phenotype defined the sorted naive CD8 T cells. This clonotype originated in a human donor in good health. Some libraries in this study had Jurkat cell RNA spiked in. Specimen: naive CD8+ T cells from blood, with Jurkat cell RNA spiked in. Subset in this sample: FACS-sorted CD8+CD4-CCR7+CD45RA+ naive T cells.

The DNA of the CDR3 is TGTGCCAGCAGACGACAAAATGCAGGGAGCAATCAGCCCCAGCATTTT. This codes for CASRRQNAGSNQPQHF. V usage is TRBV7-2 and J usage is TRBJ1-5; D possibly corresponds to TRBD1 (5 bases). This CDR3 is built from 16 residues. Trimming took off 6 bases at V and 1 base at J, with 16 bases between the two ends. From germline, CDR1 is SGHTA and CDR2 FQGNSA.